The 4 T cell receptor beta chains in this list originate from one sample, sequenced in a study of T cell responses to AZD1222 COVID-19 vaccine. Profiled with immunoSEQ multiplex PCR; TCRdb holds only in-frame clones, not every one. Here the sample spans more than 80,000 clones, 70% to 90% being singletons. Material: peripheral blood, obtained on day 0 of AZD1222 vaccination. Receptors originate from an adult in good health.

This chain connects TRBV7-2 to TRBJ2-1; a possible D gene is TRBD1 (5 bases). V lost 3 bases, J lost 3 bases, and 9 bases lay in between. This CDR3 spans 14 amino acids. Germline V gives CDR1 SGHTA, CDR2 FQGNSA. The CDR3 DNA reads TGTGCCAGCAGCTTCCAAGACAGCTACAATGAGCAGTTCTTC. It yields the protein CASSFQDSYNEQFF. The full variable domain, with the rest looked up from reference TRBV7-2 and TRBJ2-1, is GAGVSQSPSNKVTEKGKDVELRCDPISGHTALYWYRQSLGQGLEFLIYFQGNSAPDKSGLPSDRFSAERTGGSVSTLTIQRTQQEDSAVYLCASSFQDSYNEQFFGPGTRLTVL.

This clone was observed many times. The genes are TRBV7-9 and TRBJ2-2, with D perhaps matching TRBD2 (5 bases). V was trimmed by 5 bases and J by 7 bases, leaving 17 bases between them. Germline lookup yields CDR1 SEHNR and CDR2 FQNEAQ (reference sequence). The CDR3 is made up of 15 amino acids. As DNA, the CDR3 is TGTGCCAGCAGCACGAACGGGATCCTAGGCGGGGAGCTGTTTTTT. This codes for CASSTNGILGGELFF.

In DNA, the CDR3 is TGTGCCTCAACGACAGCTGGCAATCAGCCCCAGCATTTT. It yields the protein CASTTAGNQPQHF. This chain links TRBV19 with TRBJ1-5; tentatively, D is TRBD1 (5 bases). In germline, CDR1 is LNHDA, CDR2 SQIVND (reference sequence). The V and J ends lost 11 bases and 2 bases respectively, with 13 bases between them. This CDR3 comprises 13 residues. The entire variable domain, with the rest obtained from reference TRBV19 and TRBJ1-5, is as follows: DGGITQSPKYLFRKEGQNVTLSCEQNLNHDAMYWYRQDPGQGLRLIYYSQIVNDFQKGDIAEGYSVSREKKESFPLTVTSAQKNPTAFYLCASTTAGNQPQHFGDGTRLSIL.

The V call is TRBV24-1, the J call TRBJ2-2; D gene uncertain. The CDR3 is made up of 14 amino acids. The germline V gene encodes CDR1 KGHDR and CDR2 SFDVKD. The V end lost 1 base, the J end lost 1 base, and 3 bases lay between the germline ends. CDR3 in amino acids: CATSDFRNTGELFF. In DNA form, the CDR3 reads TGTGCCACCAGTGATTTTAGGAACACCGGGGAGCTGTTTTTT.